Listed here is a single T cell receptor (beta chain). These data belong to a study of blood T cell repertoires in COVID-19. Study-wide background: Acute-phase and convalescent COVID-19 samples originated in the United States, Italy and Spain.

Data came from immunoSEQ multiplex PCR; TCRdb stores just in-frame clones and leaves some out. The data contain about 260,000 clones, roughly 86% of them singletons. V was cut by 0 bases and J by 5 bases, with 14 bases left in between. The CDR3 has 15 amino acids. Germline assignment: CDR1 SGDLS and CDR2 YYNGEE. What was sequenced was peripheral blood. This chain connects TRBV9 to TRBJ1-1; D unresolved. This clonotype originated in a middle-aged man who had recovered from COVID-19. CDR3 nucleotides: TGTGCCAGCAGCGTAGAACCTTCGGGGAGAACTGAAGCTTTCTTT. This translates into CASSVEPSGRTEAFF.